Below, 25 T cell receptor beta chains from the same sample are listed, as sequenced in a study of T cell responses to AZD1222 COVID-19 vaccine. TCRdb's copy holds only in-frame clones and misses some; the assay was immunoSEQ multiplex PCR. The sample includes around 130,000 clones, just under 95% of them seen just once. Source: peripheral blood, taken on day 0 of AZD1222 vaccination. The source is an adult in good health.

This clone appeared once. V is TRBV6-2 or TRBV6-3 and J is TRBJ2-1; 8 bases are a match to TRBD2. Germline CDR1 is MNHEY and CDR2 is SVGEGT. The trim removed 6 bases at V and 6 bases at J, leaving 4 bases unmatched. The CDR3 extends over 13 amino acids. The CDR3: CASRYSGSNEQFF. CDR3 coding DNA: TGTGCCAGCAGATACAGCGGGAGCAATGAGCAGTTCTTC.

This chain uses TRBV5-1 with TRBJ1-1; 7 nucleotides align to TRBD1. Germline V CDR1 and CDR2: SGHRS, YFSETQ. The CDR3 totals 14 residues. The V segment lost 6 bases and the J segment 0 bases; nucleotides outside the gene matches: 5. The CDR3 coding sequence is TGCGCCAGCAAGTTCGGGACAGTGAACACTGAAGCTTTCTTT. Its translation: CASKFGTVNTEAFF.

This chain connects TRBV12-2 to TRBJ2-7; whether TRBD1, the table's D call, matches the DNA was not checked. TRBV12-2 is termed a pseudogene. This CDR3 spans 15 amino acids. In nucleotides, the CDR3 is TGTGCAAGTCGCTTAAACTCAGGGCCCACCTACGAGCAGTACTTC. Translation gives CASRLNSGPTYEQYF.

This chain connects TRBV7-6 to TRBJ2-1; no definite D call. This CDR3 has 15 residues. Germline assignment: CDR1 SGHVS and CDR2 FNYEAQ. V dropped 5 bases and J dropped 5 bases, with 16 bases sitting between them. The CDR3 region is CASSPALDWNNEQFF. DNA of the CDR3: TGTGCCAGCAGCCCAGCTTTAGACTGGAACAATGAGCAGTTCTTC.

The J gene is TRBJ1-5, the V gene TRBV10-1; D possibly corresponds to TRBD1 (5 bases). The CDR3 spans 13 residues. Per germline, CDR1 WNHNN and CDR2 SYGVQD (reference sequence). Trimming shortened V by 6 bases and J by 6 bases, and 12 bases separated the two germline ends. CDR3 in amino acids: CASSQGTGQPQHF. CDR3 sequence (DNA): TGCGCCAGCAGCCAAGGGACGGGTCAGCCCCAGCATTTT.

The V gene is TRBV5-4, the J gene TRBJ1-1; weak D call: TRBD1 (5 bases). The germline V and J ends were trimmed by 4 bases and 3 bases, with 7 bases remaining between them. CDR1 and CDR2 from the germline V gene are SGHNT and YYREEE (reference sequence). This CDR3 region has 12 residues. CDR3 loop: CASSQGYTEAFF. Here the CDR3 DNA reads TGTGCCAGCAGCCAGGGTTACACTGAAGCTTTCTTT.

CDR3 coding DNA: TGTGCCAGCAGTTACTCGGGGGGGGCTCAAGACATTCAGTACTTC. Translating gives CASSYSGGAQDIQYF. V gene TRBV6-5 combines with J gene TRBJ2-4, with a possible D match to TRBD2 (7 bases). This CDR3 has 15 amino acids. Deletions cut 0 bases from V and 8 bases from J, with 14 bases between. The germline V gene encodes CDR1 MNHEY and CDR2 SVGAGI.

The CDR3 nucleotides read TGTGCCAGCCGAACCCAGATGAGTCCAGAAGCTTTCTTT. Protein sequence: CASRTQMSPEAFF. V gene TRBV6-6 combines with J gene TRBJ1-1; D ambiguous. Germline CDR1 reads MNHNY; CDR2 reads SVGAGI (reference sequence). The CDR3 has 13 amino acids. The ends were cut back, 8 bases at V and 8 bases at J, with 18 bases in the middle.

The chain joins TRBV10-3 to TRBJ2-5; no firm D call. Deletions cut 0 bases from V and 5 bases from J, with 13 bases between. The CDR3 covers 15 residues. In germline, CDR1 is ENHRY, CDR2 SYGVKD. Written as DNA, the CDR3 is TGTGCCATCAGTGAGTCCGTCTCGCCGCGTGAGACCCAGTACTTC. Protein: CAISESVSPRETQYF.

The chain recombines TRBV6-5 with TRBJ2-3; weak D call: TRBD1 (7 bases). Germline assignment: CDR1 MNHEY and CDR2 SVGAGI. The CDR3 contains 15 residues. The V end was cut by 4 bases, the J end by 0 bases, with 11 bases between. CDR3 sequence: CASSLRDSSTDTQYF. CDR3 nucleotide sequence: TGTGCCAGCAGTTTGCGGGACAGTAGCACAGATACGCAGTATTTT.

This clone was detected only once. The V and J genes are TRBV13 and TRBJ2-3; either TRBD1 or TRBD2 may supply D (5 bases each). This CDR3 has 16 residues. Trimming stripped 8 bases from V and 1 base from J, with 19 bases between. Germline V gene data show CDR1 as PRHDT and CDR2 as FYEKMQ (reference sequence). CDR3 sequence (DNA): TGTGCCAGCGGCTCCGGGACGCCTCTGGGCACAGATACGCAGTATTTT. Its protein is CASGSGTPLGTDTQYF. Variable domain in full (rest from reference TRBV13 and TRBJ2-3): AAGVIQSPRHLIKEKRETATLKCYPIPRHDTVYWYQQGPGQDPQFLISFYEKMQSDKGSIPDRFSAQQFSDYHSELNMSSLELGDSALYFCASGSGTPLGTDTQYFGPGTRLTVL.

The chain has TRBV4-1 and TRBJ2-5, with TRBD2 identical over 7 bases. This CDR3 is built from 17 residues. Germline trimming cut 1 base from V and 5 bases from J; bases unmatched to any gene: 13. CDR1 is MGHRA and CDR2 is YSYEKL in the germline V gene. The CDR3 sequence: CASSQGGRGERGETQYF. CDR3 sequence (DNA): TGCGCCAGCAGCCAAGGGGGGAGGGGCGAGAGAGGGGAGACCCAGTACTTC.

This chain uses TRBV29-1 with TRBJ2-7; 11 nucleotides match TRBD1. The CDR3 length is 13 residues. The trim removed 5 bases at V and 2 bases at J, leaving 2 bases unmatched. From germline, CDR1 is SQVTM and CDR2 ANQGSEA. CDR3 DNA: TGCAGCGTTTTGGGACAGGGGGCCTACGAGCAGTACTTC. Amino acid sequence: CSVLGQGAYEQYF.

V is TRBV28 and J is TRBJ2-3, with 14 bases lining up with TRBD2. This CDR3 has 16 residues. V was pared by 5 bases and J by 4 bases, with 5 bases of the junction left unmatched. The germline V gene has CDR1 MDHEN and CDR2 SYDVKM. The CDR3 is CASSLGLAGGSDTQYF. The CDR3 DNA follows: TGTGCCAGCAGTCTTGGACTAGCGGGAGGATCAGATACGCAGTATTTT.

The CDR3 loop is CASGSGNYGYTF. The CDR3 DNA is TGTGCCAGCGGAAGTGGGAACTATGGCTACACCTTC. The genes are TRBV28 and TRBJ1-2; the D is unclear. V lost 8 bases to trimming and J lost 2 bases, with 9 bases between them. Germline V gives CDR1 MDHEN, CDR2 SYDVKM. This CDR3 region has 12 residues.

The chain employs TRBV13 and TRBJ2-2; D remains unclear. Trimming shortened V by 2 bases and J by 1 base, and 2 bases separated the two germline ends. Germline assignment: CDR1 PRHDT and CDR2 FYEKMQ (reference sequence). This CDR3 contains 13 residues. This chain's CDR3 is CASSLMNTGELFF. The CDR3 nucleotides read TGTGCCAGCAGCTTAATGAACACCGGGGAGCTGTTTTTT.

V gene TRBV11-2 combines with J gene TRBJ1-3; D unclear. CDR3 length equals 16 residues. Germline V gene sequence: CDR1 SGHAT, CDR2 FQNNGV. V was pared by 6 bases and J by 4 bases, with 19 bases between. The CDR3 nucleotides read TGTGCCAGCAGGGGAATTCGGGGAAGGGCCGGAAACACCATATATTTT. Its protein is CASRGIRGRAGNTIYF.

This rearrangement joins TRBV18 to TRBJ2-7; 8 nucleotides line up with TRBD2. The germline V gene encodes CDR1 KGHSH and CDR2 LQKENI. The ends lost 6 bases at V and 0 bases at J; junction bases unmatched: 4. This CDR3 has 14 amino acids. The CDR3 loop reads CASSETSDSYEQYF. CDR3 nucleotide sequence: TGTGCCAGCTCCGAGACTAGCGACTCCTACGAGCAGTACTTC.

The chain links TRBV10-3 to TRBJ2-1, with D possibly being TRBD1 (6 bases). Germline lookup yields CDR1 ENHRY and CDR2 SYGVKD. Trimming removed 0 bases at V and 9 bases at J, with 18 bases between. The CDR3 loop spans 16 amino acids. CDR3 in DNA: TGTGCCATCAGTGAGTCCTCCGGCACAGGGAAGGTTGAGCAGTTCTTC. It translates to CAISESSGTGKVEQFF.

In DNA, the CDR3 is TGCGCCAGCAGCTTGGAAATTACAAGCTCTGGGGCCAACGTCCTGACTTTC. Translated, it gives CASSLEITSSGANVLTF. The chain carries TRBV5-1 and TRBJ2-6; no reliable D call. The germline CDR1 and CDR2 sequences are SGHRS and YFSETQ. V shed 0 bases and J shed 0 bases, with 10 bases lying between them. The CDR3 length is 17 residues.

The chain recombines TRBV4-1 with TRBJ2-2; 7 nucleotides agree with TRBD2. The germline CDR1 and CDR2 sequences are MGHRA and YSYEKL. V trimming: 4 bases; J trimming: 7 bases; junction bases outside the gene matches: 15. This CDR3 is 17 amino acids long. The CDR3 DNA reads as TGCGCCAGCAGCCCCCTCCAATTGGCGGGAGAGGGCGGGGAGCTGTTTTTT. It specifies CASSPLQLAGEGGELFF.

V gene TRBV28 combines with J gene TRBJ1-2; D is unresolved. The germline V gene encodes CDR1 MDHEN and CDR2 SYDVKM. V was cut by 7 bases and J by 7 bases, with 25 bases left in between. The CDR3 length is 16 residues. The CDR3 is CASTTPPDRTPGGYTF. The DNA for the CDR3 is TGTGCCAGCACCACACCCCCTGACCGGACCCCCGGTGGCTACACCTTC.

V and J are TRBV3-1 (or the pseudogene TRBV3-2) and TRBJ1-2; D unresolved. There are 15 residues in the CDR3. V dropped 0 bases and J dropped 0 bases, with 8 bases sitting between them. The V gene's germline CDR1 is LGHDT and CDR2 YNNKEL (reference sequence). The CDR3 bases are TGTGCCAGCAGCCAAGATCGGCGGTCTAACTATGGCTACACCTTC. Protein: CASSQDRRSNYGYTF.

The chain couples TRBV30 to TRBJ2-1, with 8 bases aligning to TRBD2. Germline values: CDR1 GTSNPN, CDR2 SVGIG (reference sequence). V was pared by 3 bases and J by 4 bases, with 5 bases of the junction left unmatched. The CDR3 runs to 14 residues. This CDR3 reads CAWSSSGLYNEQFF. CDR3 bases: TGTGCCTGGAGCTCTAGCGGGTTATACAATGAGCAGTTCTTC.

The chain has TRBV7-9 and TRBJ1-6; 8 nucleotides match TRBD1. There are 16 residues in the CDR3. CDR1 and CDR2 (germline): SEHNR, FQNEAQ (reference sequence). V was clipped by 5 bases and J by 4 bases; unmatched bases: 7. The CDR3 loop reads CASSLGQGHYNSPLHF. The CDR3, as DNA: TGTGCCAGCAGCCTTGGACAGGGCCATTATAATTCACCCCTCCACTTT.